One T cell receptor (beta chain) is described in this entry. Per the germline V gene, CDR1 is SGHDT and CDR2 is YYEEEE. CDR3 size: 14 residues. V lost 2 bases, J lost 1 base, and 0 bases stayed unmatched. This sample was included in a study of blood T cell repertoires in COVID-19. Some clones are missing from TCRdb's copy, which holds only in-frame ones; the method was immunoSEQ multiplex PCR. The sample yields 100,000 to 150,000 clones, about 80% seen once. The J gene is TRBJ2-3, the V gene TRBV5-6; 8 bases agree with TRBD2. Sequencing was done on a sample of peripheral blood. The sequence was collected from a human donor in a cohort sampled during active COVID-19. The CDR3 DNA reads as TGTGCCAGCAGCTTAGCGGGAGGCACAGATACGCAGTATTTT. Protein: CASSLAGGTDTQYF.